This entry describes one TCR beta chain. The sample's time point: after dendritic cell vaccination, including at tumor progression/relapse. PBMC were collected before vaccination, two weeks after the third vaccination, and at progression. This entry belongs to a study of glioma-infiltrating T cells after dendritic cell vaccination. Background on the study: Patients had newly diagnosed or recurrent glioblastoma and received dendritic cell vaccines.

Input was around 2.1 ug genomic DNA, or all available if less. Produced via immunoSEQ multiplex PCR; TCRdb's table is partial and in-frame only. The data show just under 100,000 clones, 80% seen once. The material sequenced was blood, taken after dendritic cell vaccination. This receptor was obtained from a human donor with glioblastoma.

The CDR3 DNA reads TGTGCCAGCAGTTTTTTTCCTTCCTCTAGCTCCTACGAGCAGTACTTC. Translation: CASSFFPSSSSYEQYF. The V gene is TRBV27, the J gene TRBJ2-7; D gene unclear. The V gene lost 3 bases and the J gene lost 0 bases, with 15 bases spanning the gap. Germline V CDR1 and CDR2: MNHEY, SMNVEV (reference sequence). This CDR3 is built from 16 residues.